The 8 T cell receptor beta chains given below trace back to one sample, sequenced in a study of blood T cell repertoires in COVID-19. TCRdb's copy holds only in-frame clones and misses some; the assay was immunoSEQ multiplex PCR. The sample lists about 230,000 clones, 70% to 85% occurring once. Sequenced material: peripheral blood. These receptors originate from a woman aged 40 to 49 who had recovered from COVID-19.

CDR3 DNA: TGTGCCAGCAGCCGAGGAGGGGCTGGGGCCAACGTCCTGACTTTC. It yields the protein CASSRGGAGANVLTF. The chain uses TRBV6-2 or TRBV6-3 and TRBJ2-6; possible D gene TRBD2, 6 bases. This CDR3 comprises 15 residues. Germline V gives CDR1 MNHEY, CDR2 SVGEGT. V was shortened by 6 bases and J by 2 bases, with 11 bases between the two germline ends.

This chain connects TRBV3-1 (or the pseudogene TRBV3-2) to TRBJ2-2; no reliable D call. Trimming shortened V by 2 bases and J by 12 bases, and 13 bases separated the two germline ends. The CDR3 is 13 amino acids. CDR1 is LGHDT, CDR2 YNNKEL, per germline (reference sequence). Here the CDR3 reads CASSQRSAEKLFF. The CDR3 nucleotides are TGTGCCAGCAGCCAACGGTCGGCGGAGAAGCTGTTTTTT.

The V gene is TRBV7-2, the J gene TRBJ2-4; tentatively, D is TRBD2 (6 bases). In germline, CDR1 is SGHTA, CDR2 FQGNSA. V lost 5 bases and J lost 1, with 12 bases in between. The CDR3 is made up of 15 amino acids. CDR3 loop: CASSTRTNAKNIQYF. In DNA form, the CDR3 reads TGTGCCAGCAGCACCCGGACTAATGCCAAAAACATTCAGTACTTC.

This clone has just one count. This chain uses TRBV7-2 with TRBJ1-1, with 8 bases matching TRBD1. The CDR3 spans 14 residues. Trimming cost V 4 bases and J 1 base; bases outside gene matches: 2. Per the germline V gene, CDR1 is SGHTA and CDR2 is FQGNSA. Here the CDR3 reads CASSWDRQNTEAFF. CDR3 coding DNA: TGTGCCAGCAGCTGGGACAGGCAGAACACTGAAGCTTTCTTT.

This clone was counted a few times. The V gene is TRBV3-1 (or the pseudogene TRBV3-2), the J gene TRBJ1-2; 8 bases fit TRBD1. V lost 4 bases and J lost 8; bases outside the gene matches: 12. The CDR3 contains 15 residues. Germline lookup yields CDR1 LGHDT and CDR2 YNNKEL (reference sequence). CDR3 residues: CASSPTSDRGYGYTF. DNA of the CDR3: TGTGCCAGCAGCCCCACCAGTGACAGGGGCTACGGCTACACCTTC.

This chain joins TRBV7-9 and TRBJ2-5; 7 nucleotides agree with TRBD2. This CDR3 has 14 residues. The J segment lost 1 base and the V segment lost 5 bases, leaving 4 bases of the junction unmatched. The germline gives CDR1 SEHNR, CDR2 FQNEAQ (reference sequence). CDR3 region: CASSQSGGQETQYF. CDR3 coding DNA: TGTGCCAGCAGCCAATCGGGGGGCCAAGAGACCCAGTACTTC.

The chain employs TRBV6-5 and TRBJ1-2; a possible D gene is TRBD1 (6 bases). The CDR3 contains 12 residues. V lost 6 bases, J lost 7 bases, and 12 bases lay in between. Germline CDR1 MNHEY, CDR2 SVGAGI. This CDR3 is CASSSGTFGYTF. CDR3 sequence (DNA): TGTGCCAGCAGCAGTGGGACATTTGGCTACACCTTC.

This chain joins TRBV7-2 and TRBJ2-7; TRBD2 matches 9 bases. The germline V gene has CDR1 SGHTA and CDR2 FQGNSA. J was trimmed by 0 bases and V by 5 bases; bases with no gene match: 5. The CDR3 is made up of 15 amino acids. CDR3 DNA sequence: TGTGCCAGCAGCCCAAGCGGGGGGCCCTCCTACGAGCAGTACTTC. It specifies CASSPSGGPSYEQYF. Full variable domain (missing parts from reference TRBV7-2 and TRBJ2-7): GAGVSQSPSNKVTEKGKDVELRCDPISGHTALYWYRQSLGQGLEFLIYFQGNSAPDKSGLPSDRFSAERTGGSVSTLTIQRTQQEDSAVYLCASSPSGGPSYEQYFGPGTRLTVT.